These T cell receptor beta chains were read from a single sample in a study of identifying expanded T cells in peripheral blood. The assay was immunoSEQ multiplex PCR, and TCRdb's table has in-frame clones only and misses some. The sample carries about 91,000 clones, roughly 90% recorded once. Sequences were obtained from blood. The receptor set was obtained from a person aged 18 to 75 in good health. The conserved cysteine and the conserved F or W are not part of the CDR3 here. Each record gives: D gene, V gene, CDR3 protein. The D gene is left open where the match is weak.

d_gene: -
v_gene: TRBV6-1
CDR3aa: ASKVAHQETQY

d_gene: TRBD2
v_gene: TRBV10-1
CDR3aa: ASASGANTGELF

d_gene: -
v_gene: TRBV28
CDR3aa: ASSYGGTRSVGEQY

d_gene: TRBD2
v_gene: TRBV11-2
CDR3aa: ATVLKRGPGELF

d_gene: -
v_gene: TRBV20-1
CDR3aa: SAVVGGTQY

d_gene: -
v_gene: TRBV5-4
CDR3aa: ASSPGDKREAF

d_gene: -
v_gene: TRBV7-2
CDR3aa: ASSSTENYGYT

d_gene: TRBD2
v_gene: TRBV30
CDR3aa: AWSGASGSIYEQY

d_gene: -
v_gene: TRBV6-1
CDR3aa: ASSEEGGGVQY

d_gene: -
v_gene: TRBV6-4
CDR3aa: ASSDEQGGPDEQF

d_gene: -
v_gene: TRBV28
CDR3aa: ASSLLGNYGYT

d_gene: -
v_gene: TRBV19
CDR3aa: ASMMISSGANVLT

d_gene: -
v_gene: TRBV7-2
CDR3aa: ASSFGGLGNEQF

d_gene: -
v_gene: TRBV18
CDR3aa: ASSPKGVSSNQPQH

d_gene: -
v_gene: TRBV5-1
CDR3aa: ASSLTGTHYGYT

d_gene: -
v_gene: TRBV4-1
CDR3aa: ASSLRTATNEKLF

d_gene: -
v_gene: TRBV7-3
CDR3aa: ASSSPSGQSYNEQF

d_gene: TRBD2
v_gene: TRBV5-1
CDR3aa: ASSSETSAVGELF

d_gene: -
v_gene: TRBV27
CDR3aa: ASSFRLRTDYNEQF

d_gene: -
v_gene: TRBV29-1
CDR3aa: SVDCPGDYEQY

d_gene: -
v_gene: TRBV4-1
CDR3aa: ASSQERNTEAF

d_gene: TRBD1
v_gene: TRBV19
CDR3aa: ASSRGTENSEAF

d_gene: TRBD2
v_gene: TRBV9
CDR3aa: ASSVIAGGSEQY

d_gene: -
v_gene: TRBV6-5
CDR3aa: ASWGRGETQY

d_gene: TRBD1
v_gene: TRBV19
CDR3aa: ASSILGQGLETQY

d_gene: -
v_gene: TRBV6-6
CDR3aa: ASSTGQGTQY

d_gene: TRBD1
v_gene: TRBV5-1
CDR3aa: ASSLEGGYDYGYT